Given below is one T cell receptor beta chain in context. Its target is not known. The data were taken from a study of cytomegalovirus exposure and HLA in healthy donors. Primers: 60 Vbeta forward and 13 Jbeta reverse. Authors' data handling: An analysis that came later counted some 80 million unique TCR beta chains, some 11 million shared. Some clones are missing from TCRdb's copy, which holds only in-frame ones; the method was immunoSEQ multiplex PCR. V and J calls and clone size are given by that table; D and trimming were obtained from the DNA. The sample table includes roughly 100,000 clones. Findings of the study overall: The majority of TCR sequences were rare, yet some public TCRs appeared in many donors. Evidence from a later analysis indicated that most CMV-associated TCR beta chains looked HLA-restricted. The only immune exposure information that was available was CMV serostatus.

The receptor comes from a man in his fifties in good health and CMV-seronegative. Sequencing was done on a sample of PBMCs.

In DNA form, the CDR3 reads TGCGCCAGCAGCCAGAAGGGGGCTACGCAGTATTTT. Its translation is CASSQKGATQYF. The chain recombines TRBV4-3 with TRBJ2-3; 7 nucleotides match TRBD1. Germline V gene sequence: CDR1 LGHNA, CDR2 YSLEER. V trimming: 3 bases; J trimming: 8 bases; junction bases outside the gene matches: 2. This CDR3 contains 12 residues.